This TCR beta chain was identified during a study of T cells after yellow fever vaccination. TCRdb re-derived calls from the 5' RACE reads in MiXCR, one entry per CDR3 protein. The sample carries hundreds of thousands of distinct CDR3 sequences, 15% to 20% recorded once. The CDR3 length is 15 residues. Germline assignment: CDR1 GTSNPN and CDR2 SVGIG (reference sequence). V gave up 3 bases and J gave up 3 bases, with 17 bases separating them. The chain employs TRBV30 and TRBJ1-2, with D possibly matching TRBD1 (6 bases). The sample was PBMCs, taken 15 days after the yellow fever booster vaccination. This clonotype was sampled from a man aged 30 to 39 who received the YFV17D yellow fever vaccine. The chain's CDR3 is CAWRASGGGYYGYTF. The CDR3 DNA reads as TGTGCCTGGAGAGCCTCTGGAGGGGGTTACTATGGCTACACCTTC.